The rows below give T cell receptor beta chains drawn from one sample of a study of identical twins. TCRdb used MiXCR to reprocess the 5' RACE reads, holding one entry per CDR3 protein. The sample has about 530,000 distinct CDR3 sequences, approximately 14% seen once. These sequences were also reported in another study, on yellow fever vaccine responses in identical twins.

Input material: CD4+ T cells sorted from blood. These receptors were obtained from a woman aged 18 to 35 in good health. Both conserved end residues are part of each CDR3. The order of the fields is CDR3 protein, CDR3 DNA, CDR3 length, V gene, D gene, clone size, J gene. D genes are given only for firm matches. Clone size is stated in some rows and not others, as once, few, many or a class when expanded.

CDR3 protein: CSANLPLPLDYGYTF
CDR3 DNA: TGCAGTGCTAATCTCCCTCTGCCTCTTGACTATGGCTACACCTTC
CDR3 length: 15
V gene: TRBV20-1
D gene: .
clone size: few
J gene: TRBJ1-2

CDR3 protein: CASSLGGTGRGDSPLHF
CDR3 DNA: TGCGCCAGCAGCTTGGGGGGGACAGGGAGAGGCGATTCACCCCTCCACTTT
CDR3 length: 17
V gene: TRBV5-1
D gene: TRBD1
clone size: .
J gene: TRBJ1-6

CDR3 protein: CASRKGQGATNEKLFF
CDR3 DNA: TGTGCCAGCAGGAAGGGACAGGGGGCAACTAATGAAAAACTGTTTTTT
CDR3 length: 16
V gene: TRBV6-1
D gene: TRBD1
clone size: few
J gene: TRBJ1-4

CDR3 protein: CASSLALNPPDHTEAFF
CDR3 DNA: TGCGCCAGCAGCTTGGCCTTGAACCCTCCGGACCACACTGAAGCTTTCTTT
CDR3 length: 17
V gene: TRBV5-1
D gene: .
clone size: few
J gene: TRBJ1-1

CDR3 protein: CASSLPQGLFGTDTQYF
CDR3 DNA: TGTGCCAGCAGCTTACCCCAGGGACTGTTCGGTACAGATACGCAGTATTTT
CDR3 length: 17
V gene: TRBV7-6
D gene: .
clone size: .
J gene: TRBJ2-3

CDR3 protein: CASSPTSGGTDTQYF
CDR3 DNA: TGTGCCAGCAGCCCGACTAGCGGGGGCACAGATACGCAGTATTTT
CDR3 length: 15
V gene: TRBV7-7
D gene: TRBD2
clone size: .
J gene: TRBJ2-3

CDR3 protein: CASSSPGQSPMNTEAFF
CDR3 DNA: TGTGCCAGCAGCTCGCCGGGACAGTCTCCCATGAACACTGAAGCTTTCTTT
CDR3 length: 17
V gene: TRBV7-8
D gene: TRBD1
clone size: few
J gene: TRBJ1-1

CDR3 protein: CASSLSQARGTDTQYF
CDR3 DNA: TGTGCCAGCAGTTTAAGTCAAGCTAGAGGCACAGATACGCAGTATTTT
CDR3 length: 16
V gene: TRBV12-3/TRBV12-4
D gene: .
clone size: many
J gene: TRBJ2-3

CDR3 protein: CATSPNGGREETQYF
CDR3 DNA: TGTGCCACCTCGCCCAACGGAGGGAGGGAAGAGACCCAGTACTTC
CDR3 length: 15
V gene: TRBV24-1
D gene: TRBD2
clone size: few
J gene: TRBJ2-5

CDR3 protein: CACTQPGLARRSTDTQYF
CDR3 DNA: TGTGCCTGCACCCAACCGGGGTTAGCGAGGAGGAGCACAGATACGCAGTATTTT
CDR3 length: 18
V gene: TRBV3-1
D gene: .
clone size: .
J gene: TRBJ2-3

CDR3 protein: CASSLGTAEDTEAFF
CDR3 DNA: TGCGCCAGCAGCTTAGGGACCGCGGAGGACACTGAAGCTTTCTTT
CDR3 length: 15
V gene: TRBV5-1
D gene: .
clone size: few
J gene: TRBJ1-1

CDR3 protein: CASSLKGWGLLKGQFF
CDR3 DNA: TGTGCCAGCAGTTTAAAGGGGTGGGGACTACTCAAGGGGCAGTTCTTC
CDR3 length: 16
V gene: TRBV12-3/TRBV12-4
D gene: TRBD2
clone size: few
J gene: TRBJ2-1

CDR3 protein: CASSLTGQGNEQYF
CDR3 DNA: TGCGCCAGCAGCTTGACGGGACAGGGGAACGAGCAGTACTTC
CDR3 length: 14
V gene: TRBV5-1
D gene: TRBD1
clone size: few
J gene: TRBJ2-7

CDR3 protein: CASKMGLAGVTGELFF
CDR3 DNA: TGTGCCAGCAAAATGGGGCTAGCGGGGGTCACCGGGGAGCTGTTTTTT
CDR3 length: 16
V gene: TRBV6-1
D gene: TRBD2
clone size: .
J gene: TRBJ2-2

CDR3 protein: CASSPEGQGTEAFF
CDR3 DNA: TGCGCCAGCAGCCCCGAGGGACAGGGCACTGAAGCTTTCTTT
CDR3 length: 14
V gene: TRBV5-1
D gene: TRBD1
clone size: few
J gene: TRBJ1-1

CDR3 protein: CASKVSGPDTQYF
CDR3 DNA: TGTGCCAGCAAGGTCTCGGGGCCAGATACGCAGTATTTT
CDR3 length: 13
V gene: TRBV12-3/TRBV12-4
D gene: .
clone size: .
J gene: TRBJ2-3

CDR3 protein: CSAPPGQVNSYNEQFF
CDR3 DNA: TGCAGTGCTCCCCCGGGACAGGTAAACTCCTACAATGAGCAGTTCTTC
CDR3 length: 16
V gene: TRBV20-1
D gene: TRBD1
clone size: few
J gene: TRBJ2-1

CDR3 protein: CASSDGRGEQYF
CDR3 DNA: TGTGCCAGCAGCGACGGAAGGGGCGAGCAGTACTTC
CDR3 length: 12
V gene: TRBV7-8
D gene: .
clone size: few
J gene: TRBJ2-7

CDR3 protein: CSARDSASGGETQYF
CDR3 DNA: TGCAGTGCTAGAGATTCGGCTAGCGGGGGGGAGACCCAGTACTTC
CDR3 length: 15
V gene: TRBV20-1
D gene: TRBD2
clone size: .
J gene: TRBJ2-5

CDR3 protein: CASSRNWGGVGEKLFF
CDR3 DNA: TGCGCCAGCAGCAGAAACTGGGGCGGGGTTGGTGAAAAACTGTTTTTT
CDR3 length: 16
V gene: TRBV5-1
D gene: .
clone size: few
J gene: TRBJ1-4

CDR3 protein: CASSPGAGTGGEQFF
CDR3 DNA: TGTGCCAGCAGCCCTGGAGCCGGGACGGGTGGTGAGCAGTTCTTC
CDR3 length: 15
V gene: TRBV7-2
D gene: .
clone size: .
J gene: TRBJ2-1

CDR3 protein: CAIRPAAGGLNNEQFF
CDR3 DNA: TGTGCCATCAGACCGGCAGCGGGGGGCCTAAACAATGAGCAGTTCTTC
CDR3 length: 16
V gene: TRBV10-3
D gene: TRBD2
clone size: many
J gene: TRBJ2-1

CDR3 protein: CASSLARKDEETQYF
CDR3 DNA: TGTGCCAGCAGCTTGGCACGGAAGGATGAAGAGACCCAGTACTTC
CDR3 length: 15
V gene: TRBV5-6
D gene: .
clone size: .
J gene: TRBJ2-5

CDR3 protein: CASSLSRGGSYNEQFF
CDR3 DNA: TGTGCCAGCAGCTTAAGTCGGGGGGGTTCCTACAATGAGCAGTTCTTC
CDR3 length: 16
V gene: TRBV7-9
D gene: TRBD2
clone size: few
J gene: TRBJ2-1

CDR3 protein: CASSTDRVNQPQHF
CDR3 DNA: TGTGCCAGCAGCACCGACAGGGTGAATCAGCCCCAGCATTTT
CDR3 length: 14
V gene: TRBV7-9
D gene: TRBD1
clone size: .
J gene: TRBJ1-5

CDR3 protein: CSAHQGADYGYTF
CDR3 DNA: TGCAGTGCACATCAGGGGGCCGACTATGGCTACACCTTC
CDR3 length: 13
V gene: TRBV20-1
D gene: TRBD1
clone size: .
J gene: TRBJ1-2

CDR3 protein: CSATDGGEAFF
CDR3 DNA: TGCAGTGCTACCGACGGTGGAGAAGCTTTCTTT
CDR3 length: 11
V gene: TRBV20-1
D gene: .
clone size: few
J gene: TRBJ1-1

CDR3 protein: CASSPLSGSAVNEQFF
CDR3 DNA: TGTGCCAGCAGCCCCCTTAGCGGGAGCGCGGTAAATGAGCAGTTCTTC
CDR3 length: 16
V gene: TRBV2
D gene: TRBD2
clone size: .
J gene: TRBJ2-1

CDR3 protein: CASSLGDFSGANVLTF
CDR3 DNA: TGTGCCAGCAGCTTAGGTGATTTCTCTGGGGCCAACGTCCTGACTTTC
CDR3 length: 16
V gene: TRBV7-6
D gene: .
clone size: .
J gene: TRBJ2-6

CDR3 protein: CSAPATRAKNIQYF
CDR3 DNA: TGCAGTGCTCCGGCGACTAGGGCCAAAAACATTCAGTACTTC
CDR3 length: 14
V gene: TRBV20-1
D gene: .
clone size: few
J gene: TRBJ2-4

CDR3 protein: CASGTTSGSSYEQYF
CDR3 DNA: TGCGCCAGCGGCACCACTAGCGGAAGCTCCTACGAGCAGTACTTC
CDR3 length: 15
V gene: TRBV5-1
D gene: TRBD2
clone size: once
J gene: TRBJ2-7

CDR3 protein: CASSLAPGLAGSGELFF
CDR3 DNA: TGTGCCAGCAGCTTGGCCCCAGGGCTAGCGGGATCCGGGGAGCTGTTTTTT
CDR3 length: 17
V gene: TRBV5-5
D gene: TRBD2
clone size: .
J gene: TRBJ2-2

CDR3 protein: CAISGTGVNEQYF
CDR3 DNA: TGTGCCATCAGTGGTACAGGGGTCAACGAGCAGTACTTC
CDR3 length: 13
V gene: TRBV10-3
D gene: TRBD1
clone size: few
J gene: TRBJ2-7

CDR3 protein: CAISHRVLSGNTIYF
CDR3 DNA: TGTGCCATCAGCCACAGGGTCCTCTCTGGAAACACCATATATTTT
CDR3 length: 15
V gene: TRBV10-3
D gene: .
clone size: few
J gene: TRBJ1-3

CDR3 protein: CASSALAFIQVWNEQFF
CDR3 DNA: TGTGCCAGCAGCGCTTTAGCGTTCATACAGGTTTGGAATGAGCAGTTCTTC
CDR3 length: 17
V gene: TRBV5-6
D gene: .
clone size: .
J gene: TRBJ2-1

CDR3 protein: CASSKDGNTEAFF
CDR3 DNA: TGTGCCAGCAGTAAGGACGGGAACACTGAAGCTTTCTTT
CDR3 length: 13
V gene: TRBV2
D gene: .
clone size: .
J gene: TRBJ1-1

CDR3 protein: CSLRGTLQETQYF
CDR3 DNA: TGCAGCCTCCGAGGGACGCTGCAAGAGACCCAGTACTTC
CDR3 length: 13
V gene: TRBV29-1
D gene: .
clone size: few
J gene: TRBJ2-5

CDR3 protein: CASSRKTGLTGYGYTF
CDR3 DNA: TGTGCCAGCAGCCGGAAGACAGGGCTGACTGGCTATGGCTACACCTTC
CDR3 length: 16
V gene: TRBV6-1
D gene: TRBD1
clone size: .
J gene: TRBJ1-2

CDR3 protein: CSARDRGAFVGGELFF
CDR3 DNA: TGCAGTGCAAGAGACAGAGGCGCTTTCGTGGGAGGGGAGCTGTTTTTT
CDR3 length: 16
V gene: TRBV20-1
D gene: .
clone size: few
J gene: TRBJ2-2

CDR3 protein: CASSQDPSGSFATGELFF
CDR3 DNA: TGTGCCAGCAGCCAAGACCCTAGCGGGAGTTTTGCCACCGGGGAGCTGTTTTTT
CDR3 length: 18
V gene: TRBV14
D gene: TRBD2
clone size: few
J gene: TRBJ2-2

CDR3 protein: CASSPLGQGASSDTQYF
CDR3 DNA: TGTGCCAGCAGTCCCCTGGGACAGGGGGCTTCTTCTGATACGCAGTATTTT
CDR3 length: 17
V gene: TRBV6-1
D gene: TRBD1
clone size: .
J gene: TRBJ2-3